The 23 T cell receptor beta chains listed next were all sequenced from one sample in a study of cytomegalovirus exposure and HLA in healthy donors. TCRdb's table, derived via immunoSEQ multiplex PCR, lists solely in-frame clones and lacks some. The table shows some 120,000 clones, with about 90% occurring only once. Sequenced: PBMCs. The origin of the receptors is a woman younger than 30 in good health and CMV-seronegative.

The chain couples TRBV5-1 to TRBJ2-7; 8 bases line up with TRBD1. The CDR3 length is 14 residues. Trimming cost V 2 bases and J 2 bases; bases outside gene matches: 3. The germline gives CDR1 SGHRS, CDR2 YFSETQ. This CDR3 reads CASSFDRGAYEQYF. CDR3 DNA: TGCGCCAGCAGCTTCGACAGGGGAGCCTACGAGCAGTACTTC.

The V call is TRBV27, the J call TRBJ2-7, with 11 bases that match TRBD2. V dropped 7 bases and J dropped 2; count of bases not matched to a gene: 1. Germline assignment: CDR1 MNHEY and CDR2 SMNVEV (reference sequence). The CDR3 length is 13 residues. CDR3: CASKTSGAYEQYF. CDR3 nucleotide sequence: TGTGCCAGCAAGACTAGCGGGGCCTACGAGCAGTACTTC.

The V call is TRBV19, the J call TRBJ2-3; unclear D gene. The germline V gene encodes CDR1 LNHDA and CDR2 SQIVND (reference sequence). This CDR3 has 14 amino acids. The V gene lost 1 base and the J gene lost 6 bases, with 11 bases spanning the gap. The CDR3 protein is CASSIVGGGDTQYF. CDR3 in DNA: TGTGCCAGTAGTATAGTTGGCGGTGGCGATACGCAGTATTTT. The full variable domain, completed using reference TRBV19 and TRBJ2-3, is DGGITQSPKYLFRKEGQNVTLSCEQNLNHDAMYWYRQDPGQGLRLIYYSQIVNDFQKGDIAEGYSVSREKKESFPLTVTSAQKNPTAFYLCASSIVGGGDTQYFGPGTRLTVL.

The gene calls are TRBV30 and TRBJ1-3; no clear D. Germline values: CDR1 GTSNPN, CDR2 SVGIG (reference sequence). The CDR3 length is 15 residues. The V gene lost 1 base and the J gene lost 0 bases, with 10 bases spanning the gap. The CDR3 DNA reads as TGTGCCTGGAGTGAGTGGAGGAACTCTGGAAACACCATATATTTT. It encodes CAWSEWRNSGNTIYF.

The genes are TRBV6-6 and TRBJ1-5; D is undetermined. V lost 6 bases, J lost 0 bases, and 9 bases lay in between. CDR1 is MNHNY and CDR2 is SVGAGI in the germline V gene (reference sequence). The CDR3 is made up of 14 amino acids. DNA of the CDR3: TGTGCCAGCAGCTCTAGTTATAGCAATCAGCCCCAGCATTTT. It yields the protein CASSSSYSNQPQHF.

This chain uses TRBV4-3 with TRBJ2-7; D is unresolved. V gave up 0 bases and J gave up 6 bases, with 12 bases separating them. This CDR3 has 14 residues. The germline gives CDR1 LGHNA, CDR2 YSLEER. Here the CDR3 reads CASSQEMSFGEQYF. DNA for the CDR3: TGCGCCAGCAGCCAAGAAATGAGCTTCGGCGAGCAGTACTTC.

V gene TRBV9 combines with J gene TRBJ2-1; perhaps TRBD1 as D (6 bases). The germline gives CDR1 SGDLS, CDR2 YYNGEE. V was cut by 3 bases and J by 9 bases, with 13 bases left in between. The CDR3 is made up of 13 amino acids. CDR3 sequence: CASSDSGELEQFF. DNA of the CDR3: TGTGCCAGCAGCGACTCAGGGGAGCTTGAGCAGTTCTTC.

The V and J genes are TRBV6-6 and TRBJ1-3, with 7 bases matching TRBD1. The CDR3 sequence is 16 residues long. CDR1 and CDR2 from the germline V gene are MNHNY and SVGAGI (reference sequence). The V gene end was trimmed by 6 bases and the J gene end by 8 bases; junction bases not matched to a gene: 16. DNA for the CDR3: TGTGCCAGCAGGGCCCTTTTCGGGTCCGACAGGGACACCATATATTTT. Protein product: CASRALFGSDRDTIYF.

The rearrangement uses TRBV28 and TRBJ2-7; D gene uncertain. In germline, CDR1 is MDHEN, CDR2 SYDVKM. V was cut by 5 bases and J by 1 base, with 12 bases left in between. CDR3 size: 14 residues. DNA for the CDR3: TGTGCCAGCAGTCCCGGGTATGCGTCCTACGAGCAGTACTTC. Amino acids: CASSPGYASYEQYF. The full variable domain, in which reference TRBV28 and TRBJ2-7 provide the parts outside the CDR3, is DVKVTQSSRYLVKRTGEKVFLECVQDMDHENMFWYRQDPGLGLRLIYFSYDVKMKEKGDIPEGYSVSREKKERFSLILESASTNQTSMYLCASSPGYASYEQYFGPGTRLTVT.

This clone was seen only once. The CDR3 coding sequence is TGTGCCAGCTTTTCCGGGACTGGCTCCTACAATGAGCAGTTCTTC. This gives the protein CASFSGTGSYNEQFF. V is TRBV18 and J is TRBJ2-1, with D maybe TRBD2 (6 bases). Germline V gene sequence: CDR1 KGHSH, CDR2 LQKENI. This CDR3 is built from 15 residues. The V and J ends lost 7 bases and 0 bases respectively, with 13 bases between them.

The chain recombines TRBV7-6 with TRBJ2-5, with TRBD2 identical over 8 bases. The germline V gene has CDR1 SGHVS and CDR2 FNYEAQ. The CDR3 has 16 amino acids. V was clipped by 1 base and J by 4 bases; unmatched bases: 8. The CDR3 sequence is CASSLDIRGGRETQYF. DNA for the CDR3: TGTGCCAGCAGCTTAGATATCCGCGGGGGGCGAGAGACCCAGTACTTC. The full variable domain, completed using reference TRBV7-6 and TRBJ2-5, is GAGVSQSPRYKVTKRGQDVALRCDPISGHVSLYWYRQALGQGPEFLTYFNYEAQQDKSGLPNDRFSAERPEGSISTLTIQRTEQRDSAMYRCASSLDIRGGRETQYFGPGTRLLVL.

The J gene is TRBJ1-1, the V gene TRBV29-1; D uncertain. Germline lookup yields CDR1 SQVTM and CDR2 ANQGSEA. Trimming took 8 bases from V and 5 from J, leaving 21 bases between them. CDR3 length equals 14 residues. CDR3 protein: CSHEAGVGRTEAFF. In nucleotides, the CDR3 is TGCAGCCATGAGGCCGGGGTGGGTCGTACTGAAGCTTTCTTT.

The gene calls are TRBV7-9 and TRBJ1-2; 8 bases match TRBD1. The CDR3 extends over 14 amino acids. Germline values: CDR1 SEHNR, CDR2 FQNEAQ (reference sequence). With V trimmed by 5 bases and J by 6 bases, 8 bases remained unmatched. CDR3 loop: CASSPQGAVHGYTF. CDR3 DNA sequence: TGTGCCAGCAGCCCTCAGGGGGCCGTCCATGGCTACACCTTC.

The rearrangement links TRBV18 to TRBJ1-3; TRBD1 agrees at 7 bases. V shed 4 bases, J shed 0 bases, and the junction held 3 bases outside the gene matches. The CDR3 has 15 amino acids. Germline V CDR1 and CDR2: KGHSH, LQKENI. This CDR3 is CASSLGQISGNTIYF. The CDR3 coding sequence is TGTGCCAGCTCACTGGGACAGATCTCTGGAAACACCATATATTTT. Together with reference TRBV18 and TRBJ1-3, the CDR3 gives the full variable domain: NAGVMQNPRHLVRRRGQEARLRCSPMKGHSHVYWYRQLPEEGLKFMVYLQKENIIDESGMPKERFSAEFPKEGPSILRIQQVVRGDSAAYFCASSLGQISGNTIYFGEGSWLTVV.

The rearrangement joins TRBV11-2 to TRBJ2-1; the D is unclear. V lost 2 bases and J lost 12, with 11 bases in between. The CDR3 is 12 amino acids. Germline values: CDR1 SGHAT, CDR2 FQNNGV. The CDR3 sequence: CASSLQEYGQFF. The CDR3 DNA is TGTGCCAGCAGCTTACAAGAGTACGGGCAGTTCTTC.

The rearrangement uses TRBV18 and TRBJ1-4, with D uncertain. V dropped 6 bases and J dropped 0 bases, with 17 bases sitting between them. The CDR3 sequence is 17 residues long. Germline CDR1 and CDR2: KGHSH and LQKENI. The CDR3 protein is CASSQAQVQTTNEKLFF. In DNA, the CDR3 is TGTGCCAGCTCCCAGGCCCAGGTGCAGACAACTAATGAAAAACTGTTTTTT.

The chain employs TRBV10-3 and TRBJ1-1; D is unclear. Trimming stripped 0 bases from V and 1 base from J, with 6 bases between. The CDR3 has 14 residues. Germline-derived CDR1 and CDR2 are ENHRY and SYGVKD. The CDR3 nucleotides read TGTGCCATCAGTGAGTCCCCCGGGAACACTGAAGCTTTCTTT. This encodes CAISESPGNTEAFF.

The genes are TRBV7-9 and TRBJ1-2; 8 bases are shared with TRBD1. With V trimmed by 2 bases and J by 7 bases, 12 bases remained unmatched. Germline CDR1 and CDR2: SEHNR and FQNEAQ (reference sequence). The CDR3 is 16 amino acids. The CDR3 protein is CASSLLTGQGLSGYTF. CDR3 nucleotide sequence: TGTGCCAGCAGCTTACTTACAGGACAGGGCTTGAGTGGCTACACCTTC.

This chain joins TRBV5-1 and TRBJ2-5; 11 bases fit TRBD2. V lost 4 bases, J lost 3 bases, and 5 bases stayed unmatched. The CDR3 totals 15 residues. Germline V lookup: CDR1 SGHRS, CDR2 YFSETQ. The CDR3 spells CASSRQLAGEETQYF. CDR3 in DNA: TGCGCCAGCAGCCGGCAACTAGCGGGGGAAGAGACCCAGTACTTC.

The chain joins TRBV13 to TRBJ2-5; unclear D gene. The CDR3 spans 11 residues. Trimming stripped 2 bases from V and 4 bases from J, with 2 bases between. Germline values: CDR1 PRHDT, CDR2 FYEKMQ (reference sequence). As DNA, the CDR3 is TGTGCCAGCAGCTTACGAGAGACCCAGTACTTC. The encoded protein is CASSLRETQYF.

The chain carries TRBV7-6 and TRBJ1-3; D unclear. CDR3 length equals 15 residues. Germline V lookup: CDR1 SGHVS, CDR2 FNYEAQ. V lost 5 bases and J lost 4, with 15 bases in between. The CDR3 DNA reads TGTGCCAGCAGCCCAGAGGTCCTGGCGGGAAACACCATATATTTT. Residues: CASSPEVLAGNTIYF.

This chain uses TRBV28 with TRBJ2-1; tentatively, D is TRBD2 (6 bases). Germline V gives CDR1 MDHEN, CDR2 SYDVKM. The CDR3 spans 15 residues. With 5 bases removed from V and 0 bases from J, the gap between germline ends came to 11 bases. CDR3 amino acids: CASSVSGASYNEQFF. For the CDR3, the DNA is TGTGCCAGCAGTGTTAGCGGTGCCTCCTACAATGAGCAGTTCTTC.

Concerning this clone itself: The sample has other DNA sequences that encode this CDR3 too. The chain combines TRBV4-2 with TRBJ2-7; 10 bases are shared with TRBD1. Germline assignment: CDR1 LGHNA and CDR2 YNFKEQ. Trimming took 1 base from V and 0 from J; bases not matched to a gene: 0. The CDR3 spans 15 residues. CDR3 region: CASSQGTGGSYEQYF. As DNA, the CDR3 is TGTGCCAGCAGCCAAGGGACAGGGGGCTCCTACGAGCAGTACTTC.